This paragraph covers one T cell receptor beta chain sequence. The clone's antigen remains unknown. No base qualities exist here, and no much larger clone lies one base off it. This entry is derived from a study of blood T cell repertoires in COVID-19 (dated by TCRdb to the early 2020s). Looking at the study overall: The collaborator samples originated in the United States, Italy and Spain and spanned the acute and convalescent phases of COVID-19. Nearly every sample came with metadata listing a de-identified subject ID, COVID-19 status, age in years and sex. The prospective study material was composed of cDNA or gDNA derived from T cells, B-cell-depleted T cells, or PBMCs. Samples were obtained from the ongoing ImmuneRACE study (first 160 participants) and from over 1,000 subjects provided by 6 global collaborators. HLA class I and class II types, where available, came from metadata supplied by the sample provider rather than from assay-based typing. The repertoires were released in a freely available public database intended as a resource for research on the immune response to SARS-CoV-2. The dataset comprised deeply sampled blood TCRbeta repertoires from subjects exposed to, actively infected with, or recovered from COVID-19.

V gives up 5 bases and J gives up 4 bases, and the segment between their germline ends measures 9 bases. Inclusive of the bounding cysteine and phenylalanine, the CDR3 is 13 residues long. Only the CDR3 DNA is retained, 39 bases long and in frame from the first base. According to the germline V gene (reference sequence), CDR1 reads MNHEY and CDR2 reads SMNVEV. Collaborating institutions collected whole blood in K2EDTA tubes following their own protocols. Collaborator samples were shipped for TCRbeta analysis as frozen whole blood, isolated PBMCs, or DNA extracted from either sample type. TCRbeta CDR3 regions were amplified from genomic DNA using the immunoSEQ Assay, a bias-controlled multiplex PCR. On the authors' methods: The number of nucleated cells in each sample was estimated from the amplification of reference gene primers within the assay. Sequence reads were collapsed and filtered to measure the absolute abundance of every unique TCRbeta CDR3 rearrangement. For each sample, productive Simpson clonality was calculated by taking the square root of Simpson's diversity index across productive rearrangements. TCRdb retrieved this table from immuneACCESS and kept in-frame rearrangements only. Not all clones are present; in checked studies, unresolved V genes account for under half, and no reason is known for the remainder. V and J calls and clone size are copied from that table; D and trimming were computed from the DNA. The sample table lists about 60,000 clones, just over 85% of them with a count of one. The top ten hold about 4.5% of the sample.

Paper-wide results and their limitations: How much clinical and demographic metadata was included differed by source and by participant, and the metadata was provided uncurated.

The sequenced material came from peripheral blood. This receptor chain uses TRBV27 and TRBJ1-3; TRBD1 might be the D gene, on 6 matching bases. The source is a man aged 60-69 years with acute or convalescent COVID-19. The DNA reads TGTGCCAGCAGTATAGGACAGGGAAACACCATATATTTT. Its product reads: CASSIGQGNTIYF.